This TCR beta chain originates from a study of blood T cell repertoires in COVID-19 (TCRdb year 2020). Study-level background: Collaborator samples came from the United States, Italy and Spain and covered acute and convalescent phases of COVID-19. The prospective study material was composed of cDNA or gDNA derived from T cells, B-cell-depleted T cells, or PBMCs. The dataset comprised deeply sampled blood TCRbeta repertoires from subjects exposed to, actively infected with, or recovered from COVID-19. The repertoires were released in a freely available public database meant as a resource for research on the immune response to SARS-CoV-2. The samples were drawn from the first 160 participants of the ongoing ImmuneRACE study and from 1,200 or so subjects provided by 6 global collaborators. Nearly every sample came with metadata listing a de-identified subject ID, COVID-19 status, age in years and sex. Where HLA class I and class II types were available, the types were taken from metadata supplied by the sample provider, not from assay-based typing.

Participants in the prospective study were aged about 18 to 95 years, lived in 24 United States geographic areas, and enrolled through a virtual design. In the prospective study, participants were assigned to cohorts based on the clinical history participants reported in a screening survey and a study questionnaire. Recovered participants in ImmuneRACE Cohort 3 were defined by two consecutive negative NP/OP PCR tests, clearance by a healthcare professional, or resolution of symptoms. Each participant in the prospective study had whole blood, serum and a nasopharyngeal or oropharyngeal swab collected by mobile phlebotomists. Over an approximately 2-month period, participants in the prospective study had the option of providing additional blood draws and questionnaires. Blood samples from the prospective study were shipped frozen or at room temperature prior to DNA extraction. This clone was picked up one time. The antigen it binds to is not known. No base-level quality is on record; no much larger clone is a single base apart.

What the work shows at the level of the full study, not this receptor alone: The quantity of clinical and demographic metadata differed by source and by participant and was supplied without curation.

The CDR3 covers 17 residues, taking in both the cysteine and the phenylalanine. Of all the DNA, just the CDR3 is kept, 51 bases in frame from base 1. Trimming takes 4 bases from V and 2 bases from J, and the germline ends sit 20 bases apart. Based on the germline V gene (reference sequence), the CDR1 and CDR2 sequences are MNHEY and SMNVEV. TCRbeta CDR3 regions were amplified from genomic DNA by means of the immunoSEQ Assay, a bias-controlled multiplex PCR. Turning to the authors' computational methods: The number of nucleated cells in each sample was estimated by amplification of reference gene primers within the assay. To quantify the absolute abundance of each unique TCRbeta CDR3 rearrangement, sequence reads were collapsed and filtered. Productive Simpson clonality was computed per sample as the square root of Simpson's diversity index over productive rearrangements. As stored in TCRdb, this immuneACCESS dataset retains in-frame rearrangements with V and J assigned. A fraction of the clones does not appear; measured against another copy, unresolved V genes explain less than half of the discrepancy, and the remainder lacks a known reason. Clone size and the V and J calls come from that table; the DNA yielded D and trimming. Present in this sample are around 330,000 clones, approximately 88% of which were seen just once. Together, the top ten hold 8% to 9.5% of the sample.

The clonotype comes from a woman between 18 and 30 years old who had recovered from COVID-19. Material: PBMCs or T cells enriched from blood (not recorded which). The receptor chain draws on TRBV27 and TRBJ1-1; TRBD1 is perhaps the D gene, given 6 matching bases. The CDR3 protein sequence reads: CASSSSGTRLVNTEAFF. In nucleotide form, the sequence is TGTGCCAGCAGTTCATCCGGGACACGGTTGGTTAACACTGAAGCTTTCTTT.